This TCR beta chain was identified in a study of shared clonotypes between healthy human individuals. Study findings and constraints: An effect of sequencing depth on clonotype sharing among donors was expected.

As concerns this clone: Its antigen is not identified.

Healthy and HIV-negative, the adult donors had no recent acute infections or vaccinations. Germline CDR1 and CDR2: MDHEN and SYDVKM. V lost 1 base to trimming and J lost 7 bases, with 5 bases between them. The CDR3 has 11 amino acids. TCRdb keeps only in-frame clones here, not all; method: immunoSEQ multiplex PCR. The sample lists some 2,500,000 clones, roughly 90% seen once, with more than 0.35% in the top ten. The chain recombines TRBV28 with TRBJ2-7; D is uncertain. This clonotype originated in a young man in good health. Some clones in this sample may be carry-over from other donors' samples. The specimen sequenced was naive CD4+ T cells from PBMCs. The subset is: CD45RA+ positively selected. Here the CDR3 reads CASSLSAEQYF. For the CDR3, the DNA is TGTGCCAGCAGTTTATCGGCGGAGCAGTACTTC.